This note documents a single T cell receptor (beta chain) sequence. The sample holds many counts of this clonotype. Its cognate antigen has yet to be identified. The input lacks base qualities; no much larger clone sits a single base away. The library was produced with PCR. Sequencing was carried out with an Illumina HiSeq 2500. TCR library preparation used molecular barcoding, with unique molecular identifiers applied to normalize quantification of the TCRbeta repertoire. TCRdb's own reprocessing of the public reads used fastp at Q25 and MiXCR and kept productive beta chains. Under each unique CDR3 protein, matching rows form one entry showing the most common genes and DNA. Recorded for this sample are fewer than 400,000 distinct CDR3 sequences; roughly 20% of them occurred a single time. Of the sample, less than 4.5% is held by the ten largest clones. This entry is derived from a study of T-cell reconstitution after alpha-beta-depleted transplantation in children (dated by TCRdb to between 2015 and 2016). Describing the broader study: The study quantitatively tracked T-cell immune reconstitution after TCRalphabeta/CD19-depleted allogeneic hematopoietic cell transplantation in children using TCR repertoire profiling.

Deletion took 6 bases off V and 8 bases off J, with a span of 14 bases between the germline ends. From cysteine to phenylalanine, the CDR3 is 13 amino acids long. Kept here is only the CDR3 DNA, which spans 39 bases and is read in frame from base 1. This chain is built from TRBV12-3 or TRBV12-4 and TRBJ1-3; matching of 5 bases hints at TRBD1 as the D gene. The TCR was taken from a human donor who donated a stem cell graft to a child with acute myeloid leukemia. The source material was PBMCs from the stem cell graft donor, sampled from the stem cell graft. This receptor carries the CDR3 CASRGLAGDTIYF. The bases read TGTGCCAGCAGGGGACTAGCCGGAGACACCATATATTTT.